This T cell receptor (beta chain) comes out of a study of cytomegalovirus exposure and HLA in healthy donors (dated by TCRdb to the late 2010s). General notes on the study: According to an earlier analysis of 587 of the donors, some 170 million T cells yielded 100 million or so unique TCR beta sequences and about 300 Gb of sequence data. An earlier analysis of 500 to 650 of the donors applied high-throughput TCR beta sequencing to assess whether each TCR beta V gene segment acted as functional or pseudogenic. The aim of the study was to test whether cataloging public T cell receptors could identify signatures of past pathogen exposure. The genetic ancestry cluster associated with self-reported Caucasian donors included 81% of the roughly 400 genotyped donors. In the later analysis, no new phenotypic data were used to find candidate immune exposures; instead, reliance was placed on TCR beta sequences and their occurrence across donors. HLA typing covered class I and class II loci at four-digit resolution. Typing coverage differed by locus: A, B, C, DRB1 and DQB1 were typed in about 629-630 donors, DQA1 in around 500, DPA1 in approximately 610, and DPB1 in 472. The study combined high-throughput TCR immunosequencing, statistical association of individual TCRs with disease status, and machine learning to predict cytomegalovirus infection status. All discovery cohort repertoires had been generated on a single sequencing platform. Among almost 400 genotyped donors of the cohort, an average of roughly 240,000 unique TCR beta nucleotide sequences were sequenced per donor, around a sixth of them non-productive. Donor age, sex, ethnicity and CMV serostatus were collected together with the repertoire data. Approximately 300 gigabases of sequencing data and 70 million to 100 million unique TCR sequences made up an early release that covered over 550 HLA-typed donors. The study used immunosequencing to profile the T cell repertoires of around 600 subjects and linked those repertoires to cytomegalovirus serostatus. A separate validation cohort of roughly 120 different subjects was used in addition to the approximately 610-subject first cohort. Roughly 5 DR-DQ haplotypes were handled as single units for association and clustering, since linkage in the cohort was strong. In a later analysis, previously published TCR beta repertoires from fewer than 750 donors were re-analyzed and high-resolution HLA genotyping was added so that TCR occurrence patterns could be studied. A later genetic analysis took genome-wide SNP genotypes for about 55% of the 666 donors and used that subset as a discovery cohort. Summary of the overall study and its limitations: According to a later genetic analysis, donors in an Asian-associated ancestry cluster had fewer N-insertions in productive TCRs than the roughly 670-donor mean. Sequencing depth was assumed to be roughly uniform across donors in the presence/absence analyses, though that assumption may not hold. A later genetic analysis associated a missense DCLRE1C variant with V-gene and J-gene trimming of TCR beta chains, and an independent cohort replicated the association. The earlier analysis of nearly 600 of the donors excluded over 15 rarely observed V segments, including chromosome 9 orphons, because counts were too low. At a false discovery rate of 0.05, a later analysis linked some 18,000 TCR beta sequences to specific HLA alleles. In this cohort, only TCR beta chains were sequenced, and detectable features were limited by the absence of alpha or paired-chain data. Compared with equally common non-associated chains, HLA-associated TCR beta chains in a later analysis were more clonally expanded and had lower generation probabilities. Cytomegalovirus status was reported to be diagnosed by the classifier with high specificity and sensitivity in both the original and validation cohorts. In a later analysis, most CMV-associated TCR beta chains were found to appear HLA-restricted, with HLA associations seemingly driven largely by CMV exposure. Strong co-occurrence of HLA alleles, especially DR and DQ, made assigning TCR associations to individual alleles difficult. A cluster of highly shared sequence variants was judged likely to represent a technical artifact of the sequencing pipeline. Correlated functional status among segregating V segments might reflect linkage disequilibrium, but an unknown experimental factor could not be ruled out. A further reported finding was that TCR beta sequences accurately predicted the HLA-A and HLA-B alleles for most subjects in the first cohort. The only immune exposure information available for the cohort was CMV serostatus. While some public TCRs were present in many individuals, most TCR sequences turned up only very rarely across donors. In vitro tests confirmed that a few of the cytomegalovirus-associated TCR beta chains recognize cytomegalovirus antigens. Some IMGT-functional V segments, including TRBV6-2 and TRBV6-3, could not be distinguished by the 87-base-pair reads and were therefore excluded. It was suggested by the authors that the approach could potentially be generalized to other disease states and immunological phenotypes. Several of the top co-occurrence clusters appeared to be linked to parvovirus B19, influenza, CMV and Epstein-Barr virus, according to a later analysis. According to a later analysis, TCR association rates differed among HLA loci, with DRB1 alleles showing the most associated TCRs and HLA-C alleles showing the fewest. The study gave a list of some 150 TCR beta chains associated with cytomegalovirus. Because some donors lacked HLA typing at each locus, the association tests relied only on the typed subset. In an earlier analysis of under 600 of the donors, most TCR beta V segments were observed in productive rearrangements about 87% or about 30% of the time, broadly matching IMGT annotations.

Trimming takes 4 bases off V and 1 base off J; junction bases not matched to a gene: 5. The CDR3 has 14 amino acids, counting the end cysteine and phenylalanine. Only the CDR3 DNA stays, 42 bases, in frame from base 1. In the germline V gene (reference sequence), CDR1 corresponds to SGHNT and CDR2 to YYREEE. Receptors were amplified or captured by the immunoSEQ multiplex PCR assay. The multiplex PCR relied on a mix of 60 forward primers for TCR Vbeta segments and 13 reverse primers for TCR Jbeta segments. The CDR3 region of rearranged TCR beta genes was amplified from genomic DNA with a multiplex PCR assay. The Illumina HiSeq System was used to sequence the amplified TCR beta libraries as 87-base-pair reads. As for the original processing: A later analysis tallied some 79 million unique TCR beta chains across the 650 to 750 repertoires, and some 10 million of those chains were shared by two or more donors. A nearest-neighbor algorithm error-corrected the raw reads and collapsed the reads into unique sequences, merging closely related sequences to remove PCR and sequencing errors. To assign V, D and J gene segments, CDR3 sequences were aligned to IMGT reference sequences. Each retained sequence needed at least a six-nucleotide match to both a V gene segment and a J gene segment. A rearrangement was called productive if the CDR3 had no stop codons and remained in frame with V and J, and every other rearrangement was called non-productive. CDR3 was defined by IMGT convention, running from the second conserved V-encoded cysteine to the conserved J-encoded phenylalanine. Sequences without an unambiguous match to a single V gene segment were excluded from the earlier analysis of 500 to 700 of the donors. In an earlier analysis of some 590 of the donors, a V segment was called functional when productive rearrangements were above 56.7%, and segregating when the standard deviation between donors exceeded 5%. A statistical classification framework was built to diagnose cytomegalovirus status from the catalog of TCR beta chain sequences. In a later analysis, V and J genes were assigned by comparing TCR nucleotide sequences against IMGT/GENE-DB human TR gene sequences. The TCRdist pipeline was used in a later analysis to assign CDR3 sequences and most-parsimonious VDJ recombination scenarios. In a later analysis, every TCR beta chain was defined by the combination of its CDR3 amino acid sequence and its V-gene family, and reads without a unique V-gene family were dropped. To address suspected cross-contamination and a sequencing artifact, a later analysis removed over 500 highly shared, low-generation-probability nucleotide sequences. For each public chain, a later analysis derived a clonal expansion index from normalized ranks of inferred template counts within each repertoire. In a later analysis, generation probabilities were computed using a VDJ recombination model fitted to out-of-frame rearrangements, and the results were checked against IGoR. Hypergeometric tests were used in a later analysis to score TCR-TCR, TCR-HLA and TCR-CMV co-occurrence, with a repertoire-size bias correction applied to the TCR pairs. In a later analysis, false discovery rates were estimated by permuting HLA or CMV assignments 20 times. A later analysis grouped co-occurring TCRs with DBSCAN, adding TCRdist sequence similarity when clustering within HLA-allele-positive subsets. Co-occurrence clustering excluded repertoires with fewer than 30,000 or more than 120,000 public chains, plus five with anomalous nucleotide sharing. Imported from immuneACCESS, the table was reduced by TCRdb to in-frame sequences with V and J called. These copies leave out some clones; in studies compared against another copy, an unresolved V gene accounts for under half, and the cause of the remainder is not known. V and J calls and clone size follow that table, whereas D and trimming were derived from the DNA. The sample has some 170,000 clones on record, 82% of them singletons. About 1.6% of the sample goes to the ten largest clones.

Comment on this clone: Its cognate antigen has yet to be identified. Base qualities are not provided; no much larger clone lies one nucleotide away.

The cohort consisted of 650 to 850 healthy bone marrow donors. At the time of sampling, all cohort members were nominally healthy, though unrecorded immune exposures were likely present. The donor tested CMV seropositive, placing the donor among the 290 or so seropositive members of the cohort. A peripheral blood sample was collected from each donor, and TCR beta sequencing was performed on peripheral blood mononuclear cells. The Qiagen DNeasy Blood Extraction Kit was used to extract genomic DNA from the blood cell samples. The TCR was taken from a girl aged 5-17 years in good health and CMV-seropositive. The rearrangement combines TRBV5-4 with TRBJ2-7; TRBD2 fits 7 bases in the junction. The source material was PBMCs. The CDR3 loop reads CASSPGGLSYEQYF. The nucleotides are TGTGCCAGCAGCCCCGGGGGGTTATCCTACGAGCAGTACTTC. With the rest looked up from the reference TRBV5-4 and TRBJ2-7 genes rather than sequenced, the full variable domain is ETGVTQSPTHLIKTRGQQVTLRCSSQSGHNTVSWYQQALGQGPQFIFQYYREEENGRGNFPPRFSGLQFPNYSSELNVNALELDDSALYLCASSPGGLSYEQYFGPGTRLTVT.